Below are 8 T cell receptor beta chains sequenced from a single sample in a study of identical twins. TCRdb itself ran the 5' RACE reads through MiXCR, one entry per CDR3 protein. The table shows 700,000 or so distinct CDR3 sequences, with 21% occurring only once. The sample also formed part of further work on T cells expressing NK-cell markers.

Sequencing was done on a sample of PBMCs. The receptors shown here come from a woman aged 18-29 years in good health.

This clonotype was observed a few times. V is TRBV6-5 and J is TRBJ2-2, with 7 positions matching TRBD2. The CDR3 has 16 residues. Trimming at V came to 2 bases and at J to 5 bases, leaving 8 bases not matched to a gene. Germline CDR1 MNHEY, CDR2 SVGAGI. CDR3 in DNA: TGTGCCAGCAGTTACCCAACCCAGGGACTAACCGGGGAGCTGTTTTTT. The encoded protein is CASSYPTQGLTGELFF.

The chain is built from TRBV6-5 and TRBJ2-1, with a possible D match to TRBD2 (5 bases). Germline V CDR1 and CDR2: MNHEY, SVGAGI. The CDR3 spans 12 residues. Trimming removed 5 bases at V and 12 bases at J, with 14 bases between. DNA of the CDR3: TGTGCCAGCAGTCCGCGAGGGAGCACGCAGTTCTTC. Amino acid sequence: CASSPRGSTQFF.

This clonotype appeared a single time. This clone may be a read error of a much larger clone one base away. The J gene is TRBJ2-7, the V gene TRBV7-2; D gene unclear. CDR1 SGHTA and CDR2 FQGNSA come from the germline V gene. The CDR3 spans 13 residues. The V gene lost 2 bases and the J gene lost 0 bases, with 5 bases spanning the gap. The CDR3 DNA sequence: TGTGCCAGCAGCTTACAAAACTCCTACGAGCAGTACTTC. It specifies CASSLQNSYEQYF.

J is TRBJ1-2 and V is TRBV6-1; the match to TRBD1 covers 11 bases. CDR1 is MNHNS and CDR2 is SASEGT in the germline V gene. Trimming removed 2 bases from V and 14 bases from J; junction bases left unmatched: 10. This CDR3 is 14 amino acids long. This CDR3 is CASSETRTGGVWTF. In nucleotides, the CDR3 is TGTGCCAGCAGTGAAACCCGGACAGGGGGCGTATGGACCTTC.

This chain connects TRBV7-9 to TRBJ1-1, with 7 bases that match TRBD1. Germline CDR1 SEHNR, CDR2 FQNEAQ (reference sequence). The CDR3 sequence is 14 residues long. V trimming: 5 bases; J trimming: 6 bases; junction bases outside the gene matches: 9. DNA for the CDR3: TGTGCCAGCAGCGTCCGGGACAGCTTACCTGAAGCTTTCTTT. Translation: CASSVRDSLPEAFF.

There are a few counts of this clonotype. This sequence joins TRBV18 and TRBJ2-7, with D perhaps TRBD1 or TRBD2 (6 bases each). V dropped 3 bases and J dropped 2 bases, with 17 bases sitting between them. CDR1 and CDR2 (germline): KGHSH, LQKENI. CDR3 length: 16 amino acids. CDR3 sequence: CASSPVRGSGPYEQYF. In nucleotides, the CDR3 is TGTGCCAGCTCACCGGTCAGGGGTAGCGGCCCCTACGAGCAGTACTTC.

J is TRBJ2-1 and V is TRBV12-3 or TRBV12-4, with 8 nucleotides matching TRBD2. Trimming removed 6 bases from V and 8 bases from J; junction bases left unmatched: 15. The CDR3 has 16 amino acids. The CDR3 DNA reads TGTGCCAGCAGCCTTTCTTCGGGGCGGGAGGTTTATGAGCAGTTCTTC. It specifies CASSLSSGREVYEQFF.

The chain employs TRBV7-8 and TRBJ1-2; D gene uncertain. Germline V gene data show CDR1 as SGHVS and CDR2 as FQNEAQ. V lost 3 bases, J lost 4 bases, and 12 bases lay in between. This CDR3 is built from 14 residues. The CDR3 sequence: CASSFHRVPYGYTF. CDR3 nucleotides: TGTGCCAGCAGCTTCCATAGGGTCCCCTATGGCTACACCTTC.